Sequencing of this T cell receptor (beta chain) was carried out in a study of identical twins. Findings and limits, study-wide: In drawing conclusions, the study used cross-sectional statistical analysis and did not follow the same donors.

The germline V gene encodes CDR1 SEHNR and CDR2 FQNEAQ (reference sequence). V lost 1 base, J lost 8 bases, and 11 bases lay in between. This CDR3 has 13 amino acids. Points on this clonotype: Its antigen is as yet unknown.

TCRdb itself ran the 5' RACE reads through MiXCR, one entry per CDR3 protein. The table lists some 790,000 distinct CDR3 sequences, 15% to 20% of them singletons. A further study also used this sample, focusing on T cells expressing NK-cell markers. According to that study: The contribution of dominant NKG2C+ clonotypes to CD8+ T cells in several donors was roughly 1.0-7.0%.

The V call is TRBV7-9, the J call TRBJ1-2; D is uncertain. The sequencing sample was made of PBMCs. The TCR was taken from a woman aged 18-35 years in good health. This CDR3 reads CASSLVAPEGYTF. The CDR3 region has the DNA TGTGCCAGCAGCTTAGTGGCACCGGAGGGCTACACCTTC.